This TCR beta chain is from a study of early T cells in non-severe SARS-CoV-2 infection. Study-wide background: The input, bulk RNA from unsorted whole blood, was sequenced, and chains were unpaired.

Whole-study findings and limits: Sequences matched to VDJdb favored anti-spike CD8 responses, while private and CD4 specificities were missed.

This clonotype was seen repeatedly, ten times or more. Antigen unknown. This CDR3 contains 14 residues. The V gene's germline CDR1 is SNHLY and CDR2 FYNNEI. The germline V and J ends were trimmed by 3 bases and 4 bases, with 10 bases remaining between them. The library protocol tagged individual cDNA molecules with unique molecular identifiers. Using its own MiXCR run on the 5' RACE reads, TCRdb lists one record per CDR3 protein. The sample includes about 64,000 distinct CDR3 sequences, more than 4% of them seen just once. The sequence came from an adult who was a healthcare worker with PCR-confirmed SARS-CoV-2 infection or an uninfected control (not recorded which). The sample taken for sequencing was whole blood. The chain combines TRBV2 with TRBJ2-4, with D tentatively TRBD1 or TRBD2 (5 bases each). CDR3 amino acids: CASSDGGFKNIQYF. As DNA, the CDR3 is TGTGCCAGCAGTGATGGGGGTTTTAAAAACATTCAGTACTTC.